A single sample gave rise to the 26 T cell receptor beta chains below, sequenced in a study of blood T cell repertoires in COVID-19. TCRdb's copy holds only in-frame clones and misses some; the assay was immunoSEQ multiplex PCR. The sample includes over 150,000 clones, less than 85% of them seen just once. Material for sequencing was PBMCs or T cells enriched from blood (not recorded which). The receptors shown here come from a woman aged 25 to 39 who had recovered from COVID-19.

The CDR3, as DNA: TGTGCCAGCTATCAGGACAGGGAAGGCGAGCAGTACTTC. The encoded protein is CASYQDREGEQYF. The J gene is TRBJ2-7, the V gene TRBV18; TRBD1 aligns across 8 bases. The germline CDR1 and CDR2 sequences are KGHSH and LQKENI. Trimming removed 7 bases from V and 6 bases from J; junction bases left unmatched: 8. The CDR3 covers 13 residues. Supplemented by reference TRBV18 and TRBJ2-7, the full variable domain reads NAGVMQNPRHLVRRRGQEARLRCSPMKGHSHVYWYRQLPEEGLKFMVYLQKENIIDESGMPKERFSAEFPKEGPSILRIQQVVRGDSAAYFCASYQDREGEQYFGPGTRLTVT.

This CDR3 is CASSQEVGRGAGNTIYF. CDR3 sequence (DNA): TGTGCCAGCAGCCAAGAAGTTGGCCGCGGTGCTGGAAACACCATATATTTT. This sequence joins TRBV3-1 (or the pseudogene TRBV3-2) and TRBJ1-3; D gene uncertain. V shed 0 bases and J shed 2 bases, with 14 bases lying between them. Germline V gives CDR1 LGHDT, CDR2 YNNKEL (reference sequence). The CDR3 has 17 amino acids.

The V call is TRBV28, the J call TRBJ1-6, with 9 bases aligning to TRBD1. V lost 2 bases to trimming and J lost 2 bases; unmatched junction nucleotides: 4. The CDR3 contains 17 residues. Germline V gives CDR1 MDHEN, CDR2 SYDVKM. CDR3 amino acids: CASSLQQGATYNSPLHF. Written as DNA, the CDR3 is TGTGCCAGCAGTTTACAACAGGGGGCAACCTATAATTCACCCCTCCACTTT.

V and J are TRBV19 and TRBJ2-7; D might be TRBD2 (5 bases). Trimming left V 2 bases short and J 6 bases short, with 11 bases between. The CDR3 totals 13 residues. Germline CDR1 LNHDA, CDR2 SQIVND (reference sequence). The CDR3 spells CASSILKGVEQYF. In DNA, the CDR3 is TGTGCCAGTAGTATATTAAAGGGAGTCGAGCAGTACTTC.

CDR3 in DNA: TGTGCCAGCCTAGAAAACCCTCGTAGCAATCAGCCCCAGCATTTT. This gives the protein CASLENPRSNQPQHF. V usage is TRBV6-5 and J usage is TRBJ1-5; D is uncertain. V was shortened by 8 bases and J by 0 bases, with 14 bases between the two germline ends. The CDR3 consists of 15 residues. Germline-derived CDR1 and CDR2 are MNHEY and SVGAGI.

The chain links TRBV24-1 to TRBJ2-1, with 11 bases identical to TRBD1. V lost 3 bases and J lost 4; bases outside the gene matches: 4. Germline V gives CDR1 KGHDR, CDR2 SFDVKD. CDR3 size: 16 residues. The DNA of the CDR3 is TGTGCCACCAGTGATCTCGGGACAGGGGGTTACAATGAGCAGTTCTTC. Its protein is CATSDLGTGGYNEQFF.

CDR3: CASSYWGGGAHNIQYF. The CDR3 DNA is TGTGCCAGCAGCTACTGGGGCGGGGGGGCTCATAACATTCAGTACTTC. The chain couples TRBV27 to TRBJ2-4; 9 positions agree with TRBD2. From germline, CDR1 is MNHEY and CDR2 SMNVEV (reference sequence). This CDR3 region has 16 residues. Trimming took 6 bases from V and 7 from J; bases not matched to a gene: 13.

This clone was found once. The rearrangement uses TRBV18 and TRBJ1-2; D is perhaps TRBD1 (5 bases). Trimming shortened V by 0 bases and J by 4 bases, and 12 bases separated the two germline ends. This CDR3 spans 15 amino acids. Germline V gene sequence: CDR1 KGHSH, CDR2 LQKENI. CDR3 amino acids: CASSPPSGMIYGYTF. The DNA of the CDR3 is TGTGCCAGCTCACCACCGTCAGGGATGATCTATGGCTACACCTTC.

The V and J genes are TRBV2 and TRBJ2-7; TRBD1 matches 9 bases. The CDR3 is 14 amino acids. Germline CDR1 SNHLY, CDR2 FYNNEI. V was pared by 7 bases and J by 9 bases, with 13 bases of the junction left unmatched. The chain's CDR3 is CASKRDRVSSGQYF. CDR3 nucleotide sequence: TGTGCCAGCAAAAGGGACAGGGTTTCTTCGGGGCAGTACTTC.

The rearrangement links TRBV19 to TRBJ2-7; no definite D call. V shed 5 bases and J shed 4 bases, with 6 bases lying between them. The CDR3 spans 11 residues. Germline V gene data show CDR1 as LNHDA and CDR2 as SQIVND (reference sequence). The CDR3 spells CASSSRYEQYF. For the CDR3, the DNA is TGTGCCAGTAGTTCCAGATACGAGCAGTACTTC.

The V and J genes are TRBV19 and TRBJ1-1; possible D gene TRBD1, 5 bases. The CDR3 has 13 amino acids. Germline lookup yields CDR1 LNHDA and CDR2 SQIVND (reference sequence). V lost 8 bases, J lost 1 base, and 11 bases lay in between. DNA for the CDR3: TGTGCCAGTCGGACACCATCGAACACTGAAGCTTTCTTT. Its translation: CASRTPSNTEAFF.

This clone was recorded a few times. The chain couples TRBV5-4 to TRBJ1-2; D perhaps matches TRBD1 (5 bases). The CDR3 extends over 13 amino acids. Germline V lookup: CDR1 SGHNT, CDR2 YYREEE (reference sequence). The germline V and J ends were trimmed by 0 bases and 8 bases, with 11 bases remaining between them. This CDR3 is CASSLEGLYGYTF. The CDR3 nucleotides read TGTGCCAGCAGCTTGGAGGGGCTATACGGCTACACCTTC.

This clone was picked up a small number of times. This sequence joins TRBV2 and TRBJ1-3; D not certain. The germline V and J ends were trimmed by 1 base and 5 bases, with 6 bases remaining between them. The V gene's germline CDR1 is SNHLY and CDR2 FYNNEI. This CDR3 comprises 13 residues. The CDR3 here is CASSEGPRNTIYF. The CDR3 DNA is TGTGCCAGCAGTGAAGGGCCCCGAAACACCATATATTTT.

The J gene is TRBJ1-1, the V gene TRBV7-9; D may be TRBD1 (5 bases). This CDR3 has 19 residues. Trimming cost V 1 base and J 1 base, with 22 bases left between them. Per germline, CDR1 SEHNR and CDR2 FQNEAQ (reference sequence). This chain's CDR3 is CASSLDGGLGRSRNTEAFF. The CDR3 DNA reads as TGTGCCAGCAGCTTAGACGGGGGGTTAGGGCGATCGAGGAACACTGAAGCTTTCTTT.

The chain uses TRBV4-2 and TRBJ1-1, with TRBD1 as a possible D gene (5 bases). From germline, CDR1 is LGHNA and CDR2 YNFKEQ. CDR3 size: 16 residues. V was clipped by 0 bases and J by 3 bases, with 14 bases between them. CDR3 sequence: CASSQETARADTEAFF. CDR3 nucleotides: TGTGCCAGCAGCCAAGAAACAGCCAGGGCGGACACTGAAGCTTTCTTT.

The J gene is TRBJ2-1, the V gene TRBV10-3, with 7 bases matching TRBD2. The trim removed 4 bases at V and 0 bases at J, leaving 3 bases unmatched. The CDR3 covers 15 residues. Germline V gene sequence: CDR1 ENHRY, CDR2 SYGVKD. The CDR3 loop is CAISGLAASYNEQFF. The DNA of the CDR3 is TGTGCCATCAGTGGCCTAGCGGCCTCCTACAATGAGCAGTTCTTC.

The chain uses TRBV6-5 and TRBJ1-5; D gene ambiguous. Between the trimmed V and J ends, which lost 5 bases and 0 bases, there was a span of 8 bases. The CDR3 sequence is 14 residues long. Germline V lookup: CDR1 MNHEY, CDR2 SVGAGI. The chain's CDR3 is CASSIQNSNQPQHF. In DNA form, the CDR3 reads TGTGCCAGCAGTATTCAAAATAGCAATCAGCCCCAGCATTTT.

The V and J genes are TRBV7-2 and TRBJ1-1; TRBD1 might be the D (6 bases). The CDR3 totals 16 residues. V was shortened by 1 base and J by 2 bases, with 14 bases between the two germline ends. CDR1 and CDR2 (germline): SGHTA, FQGNSA. The CDR3 region has the DNA TGTGCCAGCAGCTTAGGGTGGAGAGGGACAAACACTGAAGCTTTCTTT. It codes for CASSLGWRGTNTEAFF. Drawing the rest from reference TRBV7-2 and TRBJ1-1, the complete variable domain is GAGVSQSPSNKVTEKGKDVELRCDPISGHTALYWYRQSLGQGLEFLIYFQGNSAPDKSGLPSDRFSAERTGGSVSTLTIQRTQQEDSAVYLCASSLGWRGTNTEAFFGQGTRLTVV.

In DNA form, the CDR3 reads TGTGCCAGCAGTGAAGGATTAACAGGGGCCCTAGTTGTGGCCGGGGAGCTGTTTTTT. Residues: CASSEGLTGALVVAGELFF. V and J are TRBV2 and TRBJ2-2; TRBD1 agrees at 7 bases. Per the germline V gene, CDR1 is SNHLY and CDR2 is FYNNEI. The junction had 17 bases not matched to a gene; V was cut back by 1 base and J by 6 bases. This CDR3 is built from 19 residues.

CDR3 sequence (DNA): TGTGCCAGCAGCGCGTCCTACAATGAGCAGTTCTTC. This sequence encodes CASSASYNEQFF. The chain joins TRBV7-9 to TRBJ2-1; D not certain. V gave up 5 bases and J gave up 1 base, with 3 bases separating them. The CDR3 is 12 amino acids. Germline V lookup: CDR1 SEHNR, CDR2 FQNEAQ (reference sequence).

The rearrangement links TRBV6-5 to TRBJ2-7; 10 nucleotides line up with TRBD2. Germline CDR1 MNHEY, CDR2 SVGAGI. The CDR3 runs to 14 residues. The ends lost 7 bases at V and 2 bases at J; junction bases unmatched: 5. CDR3: CASNIAGGPYEQYF. The CDR3 nucleotides are TGTGCCAGCAATATAGCGGGGGGACCCTACGAGCAGTACTTC.

The chain recombines TRBV18 with TRBJ1-4; 7 bases agree with TRBD1. This CDR3 comprises 17 residues. Germline V gives CDR1 KGHSH, CDR2 LQKENI. Trimming took 3 bases from V and 5 from J; bases not matched to a gene: 12. CDR3 protein: CASSPAGSGTVNEKLFF. CDR3 nucleotide sequence: TGTGCCAGCTCACCCGCAGGATCCGGGACAGTAAATGAAAAACTGTTTTTT.

J is TRBJ1-2 and V is TRBV19; 7 nucleotides line up with TRBD1. V shed 4 bases and J 4 bases; nucleotides not matched to a gene: 9. CDR1 is LNHDA and CDR2 is SQIVND in the germline V gene (reference sequence). The CDR3 is made up of 15 amino acids. The CDR3 region is CASSTLLQGSYGYTF. CDR3 DNA: TGTGCCAGTAGTACCCTTTTACAGGGGTCCTATGGCTACACCTTC.

The chain uses TRBV19 and TRBJ2-7, with 10 nucleotides matching TRBD1. The junction had 7 bases not matched to a gene; V was cut back by 5 bases and J by 6 bases. Germline loops: CDR1 LNHDA, CDR2 SQIVND (reference sequence). The CDR3 has 14 residues. CDR3 sequence (DNA): TGTGCCAGTAGTCTTCCGGGACAGGGGTTCGAGCAGTACTTC. This encodes CASSLPGQGFEQYF. The whole variable domain, remainder taken from reference TRBV19 and TRBJ2-7, is DGGITQSPKYLFRKEGQNVTLSCEQNLNHDAMYWYRQDPGQGLRLIYYSQIVNDFQKGDIAEGYSVSREKKESFPLTVTSAQKNPTAFYLCASSLPGQGFEQYFGPGTRLTVT.

This chain connects TRBV24-1 to TRBJ1-5; 9 bases align to TRBD1. The germline gives CDR1 KGHDR, CDR2 SFDVKD. CDR3 size: 15 residues. J was trimmed by 3 bases and V by 4 bases; bases with no gene match: 3. This CDR3 reads CATSDGQGYNQPQHF. CDR3 bases: TGTGCCACCAGTGACGGACAGGGGTACAATCAGCCCCAGCATTTT.

J is TRBJ1-4 and V is TRBV2, with D uncertain. The CDR3 spans 14 residues. Germline V gene data show CDR1 as SNHLY and CDR2 as FYNNEI. V lost 5 bases, J lost 4 bases, and 11 bases lay in between. The CDR3: CASSKTRLNEKLFF. In nucleotides, the CDR3 is TGTGCCAGCAGTAAAACCCGACTTAATGAAAAACTGTTTTTT.